A selection of T cell receptor beta chains follows, all from one sample in a study of blood T cell repertoires in COVID-19. Sequenced by immunoSEQ multiplex PCR; TCRdb stores in-frame clones only, minus some. The table lists about 220,000 clones, about 79% of them singletons. The sequenced sample was PBMCs or T cells enriched from blood (not recorded which). The source of these receptors is a woman aged 40 to 50 with acute COVID-19. Each CDR3 is given with its conserved first and last residue. A D gene is named only where the DNA matches it firmly. Clone size is stated in some rows and not others, as once, few, many or a class when expanded.

cdr3_nt cdr3_aa d_call v_call clone_size j_call
TGTGCCAGCAGTCGCGGACAGGGGGCCTACGAGCAGTACTTC CASSRGQGAYEQYF TRBD1 TRBV28 NA TRBJ2-7
TGTGCCAGTAGCAAGTCCCGGGACAGGGGACGAGGCACAGATACGCAGTATTTT CASSKSRDRGRGTDTQYF TRBD1 TRBV19 NA TRBJ2-3
TGTGCCAGCAGACTGGAGGCAATGACAGATACGCAGTATTTT CASRLEAMTDTQYF NA TRBV7-9 NA TRBJ2-3
TGTGCCAGTACCCGAGGAGGGTTCGGGGACACCGGGGAGCTGTTTTTT CASTRGGFGDTGELFF NA TRBV7-2 once TRBJ2-2
TGTGCCAGCGCTGACAGATACAACACCGGGGAGCTGTTTTTT CASADRYNTGELFF NA TRBV25-1 NA TRBJ2-2
TGCGCCAGCAGCCAAGATCTGGGCGGGGGGCCCAATGAGCAGTTCTTC CASSQDLGGGPNEQFF TRBD2 TRBV4-1 few TRBJ2-1
TGTGCCAGCAGTTTGGTAGGGAGTCTCTATTTT CASSLVGSLYF NA TRBV27 NA TRBJ2-3
TGCGCCAGCAGCCCCAGGGGAAGCGCCCGTTGCAGAACCTATGGCTACACCTTC CASSPRGSARCRTYGYTF NA TRBV5-1 once TRBJ1-2
TGTGCCAGCAGCTTAGCAGGGGAACTCGATACGCAGTATTTT CASSLAGELDTQYF NA TRBV7-8 NA TRBJ2-3
TGTGCCAGCAGTGAACTCCGCGGGCCCGCCTACAATGAGCAGTTCTTC CASSELRGPAYNEQFF NA TRBV2 NA TRBJ2-1
TGTGCCAGCAGCTTACTGGACAGGGGGGAGACCCAGTACTTC CASSLLDRGETQYF TRBD1 TRBV7-2 NA TRBJ2-5
TGTGCCAGCAGCTCCTCGGACAGTAGCACAGATACGCAGTATTTT CASSSSDSSTDTQYF NA TRBV7-7 NA TRBJ2-3
TGTGCCAGCAGCGCCCGGGGGACTGGAAACACCATATATTTT CASSARGTGNTIYF NA TRBV7-9 few TRBJ1-3
TGTGCCAGCAGCTTATCTACGGGTCGCTCTGGAAACACCATATATTTT CASSLSTGRSGNTIYF NA TRBV7-9 few TRBJ1-3
TGTGCCAGCAGCTTGGCCCCGGGGGGCAATCAGCCCCAGCATTTT CASSLAPGGNQPQHF NA TRBV5-4 NA TRBJ1-5
TGTGCCAGCAGTTTGGGGCACAACGAGCAGTACTTC CASSLGHNEQYF NA TRBV12-3/TRBV12-4 NA TRBJ2-7
TGCGCCAGCAGCCCGGAGGGACAGTGGGGTGAAGCTTTCTTT CASSPEGQWGEAFF TRBD1 TRBV5-1 few TRBJ1-1
TGCGCCAGCTCCCTACGACCCCTGGAACAGGCGAACACTGAAGCTTTCTTT CASSLRPLEQANTEAFF NA TRBV5-1 NA TRBJ1-1
TGTGCCACCAGCGGGAGCCACAATGAGCAGTTCTTC CATSGSHNEQFF NA TRBV15 NA TRBJ2-1
TGTGCCAGCAGCCTGAAACAGGGGCTCGGCTATGGCTACACCTTC CASSLKQGLGYGYTF TRBD1 TRBV7-6 NA TRBJ1-2
TGTGCTTCCGGGACACTTAACATGAACACTGAAGCTTTCTTT CASGTLNMNTEAFF NA TRBV30 NA TRBJ1-1
TGCAGCGTTGGAAACACCGGGACACTTGAAAATGAAAAACTGTTTTTT CSVGNTGTLENEKLFF NA TRBV29-1 NA TRBJ1-4
TGTGCCATCAGTGAGGGGACAGGAGGTGATGAGCAGTTCTTC CAISEGTGGDEQFF TRBD1 TRBV10-3 NA TRBJ2-1
TGTGCCAGCAGCCCTAAGGGGGCTGGCGCGAACACCGGGGAGCTGTTTTTT CASSPKGAGANTGELFF TRBD1 TRBV11-2 NA TRBJ2-2
TGCGCCAGCAGCCCCGGGACTTTCAATCAGCCCCAGCATTTT CASSPGTFNQPQHF NA TRBV4-1 NA TRBJ1-5
TGTGCCAGCAGCAGGGGACAAATGGGGTCACCCCTCCACTTT CASSRGQMGSPLHF NA TRBV21-1 NA TRBJ1-6
TGCGCCAGCAGCTTTCAGGGGGGGAACACTGAAGCTTTCTTT CASSFQGGNTEAFF TRBD1 TRBV5-1 NA TRBJ1-1
TGTGCCAGTTCTAAAGGGGCCTCATCCCTCTACGAGCAGTACTTC CASSKGASSLYEQYF NA TRBV19 NA TRBJ2-7
TGCGCCAGCAGCGGACTAGCGGGAGCCCCAGATACGCAGTATTTT CASSGLAGAPDTQYF TRBD2 TRBV4-1 NA TRBJ2-3
TGTGCCAGCAGCCCTTGGGACAGGGGGGAGGGAAACACCATATATTTT CASSPWDRGEGNTIYF TRBD1 TRBV7-2 NA TRBJ1-3
TGTGCCAGCAGCTCGGGTACAGGGTGGGAAAAACTGTTTTTT CASSSGTGWEKLFF NA TRBV7-9 few TRBJ1-4
TGTGCCAGCAGCTTAAGCAGGGGGCAGGGACCCCTCCACTTT CASSLSRGQGPLHF TRBD1 TRBV7-9 NA TRBJ1-6
TGTGCCAGCAGGGACGGGACTTCTTACGAGCAGTACTTC CASRDGTSYEQYF NA TRBV2 once TRBJ2-7
TGCGCCAGCAGCCCGGGGACTAGCGGGGGAGGTGAGCAGTACTTC CASSPGTSGGGEQYF TRBD2 TRBV5-1 NA TRBJ2-7
TGTGCCAGCAGTTACTCGGTACTGAACAGGATGGGCTACACCTTC CASSYSVLNRMGYTF NA TRBV6-2/TRBV6-3 NA TRBJ1-2
TGTGCCAGCAGCCCCGACAGGGTAAAGGAAAAACTGTTTTTT CASSPDRVKEKLFF TRBD1 TRBV7-8 NA TRBJ1-4
TGTGCCAGCAGTGAAGAGTCTCCGGTGGTATCCTACGAGCAGTACTTC CASSEESPVVSYEQYF NA TRBV2 NA TRBJ2-7
TGCGCCAGCAGGGGGGGGGCCGGAGGGCCTGAAGCTTTCTTT CASRGGAGGPEAFF NA TRBV5-1 NA TRBJ1-1
TGCGCCAGCAGCCAAGATGGGAGAGGGGGAAACATTCAGTACTTC CASSQDGRGGNIQYF NA TRBV4-3 NA TRBJ2-4
TGTGCCAGCAGCTTGTCGGGGCGGCGGGGATATGGCTACACCTTC CASSLSGRRGYGYTF NA TRBV5-4 NA TRBJ1-2
TGTGCCAGCAGCTTGTACTCGGGGACTAAATCCTACGAGCAGTACTTC CASSLYSGTKSYEQYF TRBD2 TRBV5-5 NA TRBJ2-7
TGTGCCAGCAGTGGGGACAGGGGGCAATACGAGCAGTACTTC CASSGDRGQYEQYF TRBD1 TRBV2 NA TRBJ2-7
TGTGCCAGCAGCACCTCCGGGACAGGGGGCTTGCCCCAGCATTTT CASSTSGTGGLPQHF TRBD1 TRBV7-9 NA TRBJ1-5
TGTGCCAGCAGCCCGCCCGCGGCGTTCTACGAGCAGTACTTC CASSPPAAFYEQYF NA TRBV11-2 NA TRBJ2-7
TGCGCCAGCAAAAGCACCGTTCTTCCCCGGGCAGGGCCCGGCTACACCTTC CASKSTVLPRAGPGYTF NA TRBV4-3 NA TRBJ1-2
TGTGCCAGCAGCCGCCGCGGACTAGCGGGGTCGGAGACCCAGTACTTC CASSRRGLAGSETQYF TRBD2 TRBV7-2 NA TRBJ2-5
TGTGCCAGCAGCCATCGACTAAGCGGGAGCGGGTACGAGCAGTACTTC CASSHRLSGSGYEQYF TRBD2 TRBV11-2 NA TRBJ2-7
TGTGCCAGCAGCGCTCGGACAGGCGGTCACGGCTACACCTTC CASSARTGGHGYTF TRBD1 TRBV3-1/TRBV3-2 NA TRBJ1-2
TGTGCCAGCAGCGAGCTAGCGGGAGCGTCAGATACGCAGTATTTT CASSELAGASDTQYF TRBD2 TRBV3-1/TRBV3-2 NA TRBJ2-3
TGTGCCAGCAGTCCAACCGGGGGAAACACCATATATTTT CASSPTGGNTIYF NA TRBV12-3/TRBV12-4 few TRBJ1-3
TGTGCCAGCAGCAGACTAGCGGGAGGCGCTACGCAGTATTTT CASSRLAGGATQYF TRBD2 TRBV7-2 NA TRBJ2-3
TGTGCCAGCAGCTTAAGACGTACAGCCAGCTCTGGAAACACCATATATTTT CASSLRRTASSGNTIYF NA TRBV7-6 NA TRBJ1-3
TGTGCCACCGAACAGGGTCAGAACAATGAGCAGTTCTTC CATEQGQNNEQFF NA TRBV24-1 NA TRBJ2-1
TGTGCCAGTAGTATACCGCCGGGACAGGGGGCCGGCGGCTACACCTTC CASSIPPGQGAGGYTF TRBD1 TRBV19 once TRBJ1-2
TGTGCCAGCAGCCAGACAGTCAACTCTGGAAACACCATATATTTT CASSQTVNSGNTIYF NA TRBV3-1/TRBV3-2 NA TRBJ1-3
TGTGCCAGCTATATAAGGGGGACCCCCTACGAGCAGTACTTC CASYIRGTPYEQYF NA TRBV6-5 NA TRBJ2-7
TGTGCCAGCAGTTACCTCGGGAAGAGAGTAGGGTACAATGAGCAGTTCTTC CASSYLGKRVGYNEQFF NA TRBV6-2/TRBV6-3 NA TRBJ2-1
TGTGCCAGCAGCGGTCTACAGGGGGGCTATGGCTACACCTTC CASSGLQGGYGYTF TRBD1 TRBV5-6 few TRBJ1-2
TGTGCCAGCAGGGAGCGGGAGAGGAGAGATACGCAGTATTTT CASRERERRDTQYF TRBD2 TRBV2 NA TRBJ2-3